The clone carrying this TCR beta chain was counted once. This CDR3 is 15 amino acids long. CDR1 and CDR2 (germline): KGHSH, LQKENI. Between the trimmed V and J ends, which lost 4 bases and 2 bases, there was a span of 11 bases. The source of the sample is a study of T cell responses to AZD1222 COVID-19 vaccine. Repertoires were generated with immunoSEQ multiplex PCR, while TCRdb's copy carries only in-frame clones and drops some. The table includes roughly 80,000 clones, 70% to 90% detected once. This chain joins TRBV18 and TRBJ2-2; perhaps TRBD1 as D (6 bases). Specimen: peripheral blood, collected on day 0 of MenACWY control vaccination. The TCR was taken from an adult in good health. This chain's CDR3 is CASSRGHPNTGELFF. For the CDR3, the DNA is TGTGCCAGCTCACGGGGACACCCTAACACCGGGGAGCTGTTTTTT.